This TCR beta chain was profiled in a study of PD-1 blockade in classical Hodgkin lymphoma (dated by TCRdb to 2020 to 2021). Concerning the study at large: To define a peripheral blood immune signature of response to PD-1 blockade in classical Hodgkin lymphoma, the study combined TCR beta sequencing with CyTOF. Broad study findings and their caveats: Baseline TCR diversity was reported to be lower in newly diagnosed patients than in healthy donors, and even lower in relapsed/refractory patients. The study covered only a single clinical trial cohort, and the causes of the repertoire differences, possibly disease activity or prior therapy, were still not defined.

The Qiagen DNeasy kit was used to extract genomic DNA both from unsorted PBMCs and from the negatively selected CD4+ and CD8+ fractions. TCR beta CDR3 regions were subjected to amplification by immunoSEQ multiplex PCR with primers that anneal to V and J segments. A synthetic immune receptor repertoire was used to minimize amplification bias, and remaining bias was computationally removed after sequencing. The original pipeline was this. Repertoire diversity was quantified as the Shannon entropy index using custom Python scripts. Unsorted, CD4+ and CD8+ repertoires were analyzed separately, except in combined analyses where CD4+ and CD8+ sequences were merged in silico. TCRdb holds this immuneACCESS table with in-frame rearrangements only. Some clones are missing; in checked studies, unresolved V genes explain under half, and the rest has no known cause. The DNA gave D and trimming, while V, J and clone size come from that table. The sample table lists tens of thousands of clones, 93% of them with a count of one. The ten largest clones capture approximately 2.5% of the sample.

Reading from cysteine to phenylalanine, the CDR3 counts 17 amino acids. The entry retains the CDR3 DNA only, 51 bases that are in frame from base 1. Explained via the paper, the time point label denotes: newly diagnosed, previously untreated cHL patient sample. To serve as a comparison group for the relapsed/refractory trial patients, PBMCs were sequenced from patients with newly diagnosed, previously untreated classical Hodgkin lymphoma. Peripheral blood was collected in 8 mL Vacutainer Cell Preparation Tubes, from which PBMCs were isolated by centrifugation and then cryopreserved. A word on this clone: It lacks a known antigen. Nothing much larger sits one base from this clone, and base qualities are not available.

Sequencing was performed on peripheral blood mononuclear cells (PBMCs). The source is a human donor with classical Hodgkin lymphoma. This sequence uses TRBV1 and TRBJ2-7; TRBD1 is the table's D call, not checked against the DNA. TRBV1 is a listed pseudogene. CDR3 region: CTSSQEAVRGLAYEQYF. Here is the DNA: TGCACCAGCAGCCAAGAAGCAGTCAGGGGGCTCGCCTACGAGCAGTACTTC.